Listed below are T cell receptor beta chains from one sample, sequenced in a study of CD8+ T cells in alopecia areata. The data were produced by immunoSEQ multiplex PCR, yet TCRdb's version contains in-frame clones alone and is incomplete. The sample yields about 190,000 clones, 55% to 70% seen once. The material was CD4+ T cells sorted from blood, obtained at week 4, from a patient treated with tofacitinib. These receptor sequences come from a human donor with alopecia areata. Each CDR3 is given with its conserved first and last residue. Each record gives: J gene, clone size, V gene, D gene, CDR3 DNA, CDR3 protein. The D gene is left open where the match is weak. Clone size is shown for a subset of rows, as once, few, many or a class of expanded clone.

J gene: TRBJ2-3; clone size: few; V gene: TRBV28; D gene: TRBD2; CDR3 DNA: TGTGCCAGCAGTTTGCCTAGCGGGATAGGCGGAGATACGCAGTATTTT; CDR3 protein: CASSLPSGIGGDTQYF
J gene: TRBJ2-4; clone size: -; V gene: TRBV15; D gene: TRBD2; CDR3 DNA: TGTGCCACCAGCAGAGGGGTCGGGACTAGCGGGGTAAACATTCAGTACTTC; CDR3 protein: CATSRGVGTSGVNIQYF
J gene: TRBJ1-1; clone size: few; V gene: TRBV29-1; D gene: TRBD1; CDR3 DNA: TGCAGCGGAGGGGGACAGGGAAACACTGAAGCTTTCTTT; CDR3 protein: CSGGGQGNTEAFF
J gene: TRBJ1-2; clone size: -; V gene: TRBV15; D gene: -; CDR3 DNA: TGTGCCACCAGTGCTGCAGGCCCCTATGGCTACACCTTC; CDR3 protein: CATSAAGPYGYTF
J gene: TRBJ1-2; clone size: -; V gene: TRBV2; D gene: -; CDR3 DNA: TGTGCCAGCAGTCAGGGAGGCGGCTACACCTTC; CDR3 protein: CASSQGGGYTF
J gene: TRBJ2-5; clone size: -; V gene: TRBV29-1; D gene: -; CDR3 DNA: TGCAGCGTCGTCGGCATACAAGAGACCCAGTACTTC; CDR3 protein: CSVVGIQETQYF
J gene: TRBJ1-1; clone size: few; V gene: TRBV7-2; D gene: -; CDR3 DNA: TGTGCCAGCAGCCCCACTGGCAGGGGCACTGAAGCTTTCTTT; CDR3 protein: CASSPTGRGTEAFF
J gene: TRBJ2-6; clone size: -; V gene: TRBV25-1; D gene: TRBD1; CDR3 DNA: TGTGCCAGCAGGGGACAGGGGATCTCTGGGGCCAACGTCCTGACTTTC; CDR3 protein: CASRGQGISGANVLTF
J gene: TRBJ2-7; clone size: -; V gene: TRBV30; D gene: TRBD1; CDR3 DNA: TGTGCCTGGAGCCTCCAGGTCGCGACAGGGGTGACTAACGAGCAGTACTTC; CDR3 protein: CAWSLQVATGVTNEQYF
J gene: TRBJ2-5; clone size: -; V gene: TRBV29-1; D gene: TRBD2; CDR3 DNA: TGCAGCGTCGAATCCGACGGGGGGGCGACGAGGACCCAGTACTTC; CDR3 protein: CSVESDGGATRTQYF
J gene: TRBJ1-2; clone size: -; V gene: TRBV7-2; D gene: TRBD1; CDR3 DNA: TGTGCCAGCAGCCCAGACAGGGGTTCGGTCTATGGCTACACCTTC; CDR3 protein: CASSPDRGSVYGYTF
J gene: TRBJ2-3; clone size: -; V gene: TRBV25-1; D gene: -; CDR3 DNA: TGTGCCAGCAGCGACGTGGTCAGGTCTAGCACAGATACGCAGTATTTT; CDR3 protein: CASSDVVRSSTDTQYF
J gene: TRBJ2-1; clone size: few; V gene: TRBV28; D gene: -; CDR3 DNA: TGTGCCAGCAGTTTATCAGGGACGGGCGAGCAGTTCTTC; CDR3 protein: CASSLSGTGEQFF
J gene: TRBJ2-1; clone size: -; V gene: TRBV30; D gene: TRBD1; CDR3 DNA: TGTGCCTGGAGACTGGGACAGGGGTCCTACAATGAGCAGTTCTTC; CDR3 protein: CAWRLGQGSYNEQFF
J gene: TRBJ2-7; clone size: -; V gene: TRBV29-1; D gene: -; CDR3 DNA: TGCAGCGTTAAACAGTTAAGCTCCTACGAGCAGTACTTC; CDR3 protein: CSVKQLSSYEQYF
J gene: TRBJ2-7; clone size: -; V gene: TRBV7-8; D gene: -; CDR3 DNA: TGTGCCAGCAGCCGGCGGGACGAGCAGTACTTC; CDR3 protein: CASSRRDEQYF
J gene: TRBJ2-3; clone size: few; V gene: TRBV29-1; D gene: -; CDR3 DNA: TGCAGCGTTGGGTTTAGGGCCAGGGACACAGATACGCAGTATTTT; CDR3 protein: CSVGFRARDTDTQYF
J gene: TRBJ2-2; clone size: -; V gene: TRBV7-9; D gene: -; CDR3 DNA: TGTGCCATTCTCCTACCTTCCGGGGAGCTGTTTTTT; CDR3 protein: CAILLPSGELFF
J gene: TRBJ2-7; clone size: -; V gene: TRBV7-9; D gene: -; CDR3 DNA: TGTGCCAGCAGCTTTGACTCCTACGAGCAGTACTTC; CDR3 protein: CASSFDSYEQYF
J gene: TRBJ1-4; clone size: -; V gene: TRBV30; D gene: -; CDR3 DNA: TGTGCCTGGGGCTTCCTAGGGGGGAGTAATGAAAAACTGTTTTTT; CDR3 protein: CAWGFLGGSNEKLFF
J gene: TRBJ2-1; clone size: -; V gene: TRBV7-2; D gene: -; CDR3 DNA: TGTGCCAGCAGCTTCTTTCAGTACAATGAGCAGTTCTTC; CDR3 protein: CASSFFQYNEQFF
J gene: TRBJ2-7; clone size: few; V gene: TRBV18; D gene: TRBD2; CDR3 DNA: TGTGCCAGCTCACCACGGACTAGCGGGATCGGCTCCTTCTACGAGCAGTACTTC; CDR3 protein: CASSPRTSGIGSFYEQYF
J gene: TRBJ2-7; clone size: -; V gene: TRBV27; D gene: TRBD1; CDR3 DNA: TGTGCCAGCAGTTCAGGACAGGCCCCAAACTCCTACGAGCAGTACTTC; CDR3 protein: CASSSGQAPNSYEQYF
J gene: TRBJ1-5; clone size: -; V gene: TRBV30; D gene: -; CDR3 DNA: TGTGCCTGGAGTGGACAGAATAGCAATCAGCCCCAGCATTTT; CDR3 protein: CAWSGQNSNQPQHF
J gene: TRBJ1-3; clone size: -; V gene: TRBV30; D gene: TRBD1; CDR3 DNA: TGTGCCTGGAGTGGGACAGGGACGGCCATATATTTT; CDR3 protein: CAWSGTGTAIYF